The subject of this entry is one TCR beta chain. Antigen specificity is unknown. This entry belongs to a study of vaccination and CD4 T cells after COVID-19. Study-wide context: Nasal swab PCR detected SARS-CoV-2 in convalescent patients; under 10 had mild disease, one severe. Post-COVID draws followed diagnosis by a median around 100 days (range 35 to 161).

Stated treatment: roughly 10-day PBMC culture with coronavirus spike peptide pools or control peptides (ViraFEST assay). TCRs were sequenced by ViraFEST after antigen-specific T cells had been expanded with peptide pools. The Oncomine TCR Beta short-read assay was what sequenced the DNA obtained from cultured CD4+ T cells. Cultured CD4+ T cells yielded the extracted genomic DNA. TCRdb reprocessed the PCR reads via MiXCR and lists one record per CDR3 protein. This sample has 11,000 to 15,000 distinct CDR3 sequences, with less than 30% found just once. V dropped 0 bases and J dropped 0 bases, with 6 bases sitting between them. This CDR3 is built from 15 residues. CDR1 and CDR2 (germline): MNHEY, SVGAGI.

The chain combines TRBV6-5 with TRBJ2-1, with D possibly matching TRBD1 (5 bases). The specimen was cultured CD4+ T cells from blood. This receptor was obtained from a human donor with COVID-19. The CDR3 coding sequence is TGTGCCAGCAGTTACTCGACAGCCTCCTACAATGAGCAGTTCTTC. It codes for CASSYSTASYNEQFF.